The clone carrying this T cell receptor delta chain was counted between two and nine times. Its antigen remains unknown. These data belong to a study of Vδ1+ human thymocytes. Study-wide points: Thymic TRG and TRD repertoires appeared highly polyclonal. Donors shared many TRG clonotypes but few TRD clonotypes. Despite high sort purity, about a fifth of thymic T cell receptor delta sequences were Vdelta2.

Per germline, CDR1 TSWWSYY and CDR2 QGS. Unmatched junction bases numbered 9, after V lost 2 bases and J lost 0 bases. The CDR3 has 17 amino acids. Sequences come from RNA converted to cDNA by reverse transcription. Pooled V-gene forward primers with one constant-region reverse primer generated the CDR3 amplicons by multiplex PCR. TCRdb re-called clones from the multiplex PCR reads via CATT. The sample comprises roughly 55,000 delta-chain clones, roughly 15% of which are singletons, and roughly 0.5% rests with the top ten. The clonotype was recovered from a boy under three years old who had congenital heart surgery. The V and J genes are TRDV1 and TRDJ1; 7 nucleotides line up with TRDD3. Material: Vdelta1+ gamma-delta thymocytes from the thymus. Subset in this sample: FACS-sorted CD3+ TCRalphabeta- TCRVdelta1+ TCRVdelta2- thymocytes. CDR3 sequence: CALGEKGWGVYTDKLIF. Here the CDR3 DNA reads TGTGCTCTTGGGGAAAAGGGCTGGGGGGTGTACACCGATAAACTCATCTTT.